The clone carrying this TCR beta chain was detected only once. Its antigen is not known. The time point is: new active TB diagnosis, blood taken before or within 7 days of starting treatment. Confirmation came from sputum smear and/or culture positivity for M. tuberculosis. On average roughly 100,000 T cells per donor were immunosequenced. This sample was taken from a study of T cells in tuberculosis. Study overall: Within 7 days of starting treatment, or before, PBMC were stored.

Clones were read by immunoSEQ multiplex PCR, and TCRdb kept only the in-frame ones, dropping some. The data hold about 34,000 clones, with 93% observed a single time. Overall study results and limits: Using the GMM-specific repertoire gave about 90% accuracy versus about 64% with motifs.

This clonotype was obtained from an adult with tuberculosis. Sequencing was performed on PBMCs, taken at tuberculosis diagnosis.

CDR3 sequence: CASRPGTASLNTEAFF. CDR3 nucleotides: TGTGCCAGTAGACCTGGGACAGCGTCACTTAACACTGAAGCTTTCTTT. The chain combines TRBV19 with TRBJ1-1; 7 bases agree with TRBD1. The germline V gene has CDR1 LNHDA and CDR2 SQIVND (reference sequence). The trim removed 6 bases at V and 2 bases at J, leaving 12 bases unmatched. The CDR3 is 16 residues long. The full variable domain, rest sourced from reference TRBV19 and TRBJ1-1, is DGGITQSPKYLFRKEGQNVTLSCEQNLNHDAMYWYRQDPGQGLRLIYYSQIVNDFQKGDIAEGYSVSREKKESFPLTVTSAQKNPTAFYLCASRPGTASLNTEAFFGQGTRLTVV.